The clone carrying this T cell receptor beta chain was observed once. The repertoire was sequenced with immunoSEQ multiplex PCR; TCRdb's copy has only in-frame clones and lacks some. The sample yields approximately 86,000 clones, 80% seen once. Germline assignment: CDR1 GTSNPN and CDR2 SVGIG (reference sequence). The CDR3 has 15 amino acids. Losses at the gene ends were 0 bases for V and 6 bases for J; bases not matched to a gene: 8. This sample is part of a study of blood T cell repertoires in COVID-19. The V and J genes are TRBV30 and TRBJ1-1; TRBD1 agrees at 9 bases. Sequenced input: peripheral blood. The TCR sequence derives from an older woman with acute or convalescent COVID-19. The CDR3 DNA is TGTGCCTGGAGTGTAGCATGGACAGGGGCCCCTGAAGCTTTCTTT. This encodes CAWSVAWTGAPEAFF.